This T cell receptor (beta chain) was recovered during a study of blood T cells in healthy people across ages (dated by TCRdb to 2014 to 2015). About the full investigation: In model experiments, template switching captured about one uniquely barcoded TCR beta cDNA molecule for every two T cells. To track age-related changes in TCR beta repertoire diversity, the study relied on deep sequencing normalized with unique cDNA molecular identifiers. For two donors (one aged 18 to 30 and one aged 80 or older), the study analyzed two additional independent replicas of 1 million unique cDNA reads from the same blood draw. Donors of different ages were randomly distributed across sequencing lanes to avoid experimental bias. The donors were divided into four age groups: young (average approximately 16 years), middle-aged (about 40), aged (about 62) and long-lived (about 79).

Libraries were built with 5' RACE. TCRdb shows the sequencer as Illumina HiSeq 2500. A second PCR of roughly 7 to 12 cycles was run with a J-beta primer mix and a sample-barcoded 5' primer. A unique molecular identifier was introduced onto each TCR beta cDNA molecule by a template-switch 5' adaptor carrying 12 random nucleotides. Each sample yielded at least 3 million CDR3-containing paired-end reads. First-strand cDNA was synthesized from all RNA with the Mint cDNA synthesis kit, primed by a TRBC-specific oligonucleotide. Following uracil-DNA glycosylase treatment, all cDNA underwent a first 18-cycle PCR with the universal primers M1SS and BC2_uni_R. As for the original processing: For normalization, 1 million high-quality reads were randomly selected from each sample, with every read carrying a distinct molecular identifier. Reads with shared molecular identifiers were discarded instead of being binned into consensus sequences. MiTCR, with a Q25 quality threshold and the strictest error-elimination algorithm, was used for CDR3 identification, clonotype clustering and error correction. A nonparametric unseen species model using Euler transformation provided a lower-bound estimate of total TCR beta diversity. The public reads were reanalyzed by TCRdb: fastp trimming at Q25, MiXCR alignment, in-frame beta chains only. Entries are consolidated by CDR3 protein sequence, retaining the most common genes and DNA. These V and J calls originate from TCRdb's pipeline instead of the authors' own analysis. The sample table holds about 1.8 million distinct CDR3 sequences, of which around 50% were seen once. In total, the top ten clones hold roughly 2% of the sample.

What the research found in general, with its limitations: Observed TCR beta diversity per million T cells fell roughly linearly with age, and a significant reduction was already apparent by age approximately 41. Compared with the aged group, more naive CD4+ T cells, fewer expanded clones and increased TCR diversity were shown by the long-lived group, suggesting age selection. Because profiling used bulk unsorted PBMCs, naive and antigen-experienced compartments could not be compared conclusively. A strong correlation was found between observed TCR beta diversity and the percentage of naive T cells measured by flow cytometry. The CMV infection status of donors was not known, potentially confounding age-related changes in expanded clonotypes. Estimates of total diversity based on one million sequenced T cells were regarded as lower bounds and as underestimates.

Systemically healthy Caucasian individuals from Russia, over 30 in total and aged roughly 6 to 90 years, were included as donors. Each donor gave ten milliliters of peripheral blood, collected into EDTA-treated Vacutainer tubes. Ficoll-Paque density-gradient centrifugation was used to isolate PBMCs, with at least 6.5 million obtained per sample. Trizol reagent was used to extract total RNA from the PBMCs, yielding at least 5.5 micrograms per sample. For every donor, flow cytometry on a PBMC aliquot measured the percentage of naive CD45RAhigh/CD27high T cells. The CDR3, cysteine through phenylalanine, is 14 amino acids long. Of all the DNA, just the CDR3 is kept, 42 bases in frame from base 1. V drops 6 bases and J drops 4 bases, leaving 16 bases in between. Based on the germline V gene (reference sequence), the CDR1 and CDR2 sequences are DFQATT and SNEGSKA. Only a few counts were recorded for this clonotype. Its antigen target is currently unknown. Base qualities are not at hand, and no much larger clone is one base apart.

This TCR derives from a woman in her thirties or forties in good health. The chain couples TRBV20-1 to TRBJ1-5; no confident D gene assignment can be made. Sequencing used blood. The CDR3 protein sequence reads: CSASRDRQNQPQHF. The bases are TGCAGTGCCTCGCGTGATAGACAAAATCAGCCCCAGCATTTT.